This T cell receptor beta chain was recovered during a study of Graves' ophthalmopathy and Graves' hyperthyroidism. Study outcomes and limitations: A model built from 13 signatures distinguished ophthalmopathy from stable hyperthyroidism with about 86% sensitivity and about 80% specificity. The model predicted progression of ophthalmopathy with a sensitivity of roughly 69%, and its specificity was less than 85%. Blood repertoires reportedly contained most expanded thyroid clonotypes above 0.001 frequency.

It was on clinical symptoms, serum thyroxine, TRAb, thyroid ultrasound and orbital computed tomography that diagnosis relied. The germline V and J ends were trimmed by 6 bases and 0 bases, with 15 bases remaining between them. The CDR3 consists of 15 residues. Germline V gene data show CDR1 as DFQATT and CDR2 as SNEGSKA (reference sequence). Transcripts of RNA were the source for amplifying TCR beta CDR3 regions. First-round RT-PCR relied on HTBI primers, and a second-round multiplex PCR came next. TCRdb re-analysed the multiplex PCR reads in MiXCR, keeping a single row per CDR3 protein. This table has 650,000 to 900,000 distinct CDR3 sequences, roughly two fifths appearing once. This clonotype was recorded a few times. As yet, its antigen is unknown.

V gene TRBV20-1 combines with J gene TRBJ1-3, with no clear D. The source of this sequence is an adult man with Graves' ophthalmopathy. The sample comprised peripheral blood. DNA of the CDR3: TGCAGTGCCCCTTCGGCAGGCGACTCTGGAAACACCATATATTTT. The encoded protein is CSAPSAGDSGNTIYF.